The 18 T cell receptor beta chains listed next were all sequenced from one sample in a study of T cell repertoires in cytomegalovirus infection (dated by TCRdb to about 2019). The meaning of the sample's treatment or condition label: in vitro stimulation with specific CMV peptide epitopes to enrich CMV-specific T cells. For these receptors, no antigen is known. Sequenced on an Illumina HiSeq 1500. In-frame beta chains were kept once TCRdb had trimmed the public reads at Q25 with fastp and called clones with MiXCR. Rows with a matching CDR3 protein are joined into one entry that keeps the most common DNA and genes. Counted in this sample were 700,000 to 950,000 distinct CDR3 sequences; about 31% of them appeared once. The ten largest clones take up around an eighth of the sample. The source material was cultured CD8+ T cells from PBMCs, sampled from culture after CMV antigen stimulation. The origin of the receptors is a human donor in good health (CMV status not recorded). Some clones in this sample may be carry-over from other donors' samples.

The CDR3 protein is CSAKAGPAGQQYF. The DNA of the CDR3 is TGCAGTGCCAAGGCCGGGCCTGCTGGCCAACAGTACTTC. V is TRBV20-1 and J is TRBJ2-7; unclear D gene. The germline CDR1 and CDR2 sequences are DFQATT and SNEGSKA (reference sequence). This CDR3 is built from 13 residues. V was cut by 6 bases and J by 10 bases, with 22 bases left in between.

The genes are TRBV28 and TRBJ2-7; D uncertain. There are 15 residues in the CDR3. The germline gives CDR1 MDHEN, CDR2 SYDVKM. V lost 3 bases and J lost 2, with 14 bases in between. This CDR3 is CASSFRRKSAYEQYV. The CDR3 nucleotides are TGTGCCAGCAGTTTTCGGCGTAAGAGTGCCTACGAGCAGTACGTC.

With respect to this clonotype: This could be a read error, since a much larger clone is one nucleotide away. This sequence joins TRBV7-6 and TRBJ2-2; D gene uncertain. This CDR3 has 17 amino acids. Per germline, CDR1 SGHVS and CDR2 FNYEAQ. V was shortened by 3 bases and J by 1 base, with 15 bases between the two germline ends. The CDR3 sequence: CASSFVAVVRNTGELFF. DNA of the CDR3: TGTGCCAGCAGCTTCGTGGCAGTAGTAAGGAACACCGGGGAGCTGTTTTTT.

V and J are TRBV27 and TRBJ1-2, with no clear D. This CDR3 is 14 amino acids long. V was trimmed by 3 bases and J by 3 bases, leaving 11 bases between them. Germline V gene sequence: CDR1 MNHEY, CDR2 SMNVEV (reference sequence). The chain's CDR3 is CASSLGRPHYGYTF. The CDR3 region has the DNA TGTGCCAGCAGTTTGGGGAGGCCGCACTATGGCTACACCTTC.

This chain joins TRBV7-6 and TRBJ2-3; 10 bases match TRBD1. The germline gives CDR1 SGHVS, CDR2 FNYEAQ. The CDR3 has 16 amino acids. After removal of 5 bases from V and 1 base from J, the junction contained 6 bases not matched to a gene. The CDR3 coding sequence is TGTGCCAGCAGCACTAGGACAGGGGGGGGCACAGATACGCAGTATTTT. The encoded protein is CASSTRTGGGTDTQYF.

The chain is built from TRBV12-3 or TRBV12-4 and TRBJ2-5, with 7 positions matching TRBD2. The V segment lost 5 bases and the J segment 5 bases; nucleotides outside the gene matches: 8. The CDR3 has 14 residues. CDR3 loop: CASSLTVGRETQYF. CDR3 nucleotide sequence: TGTGCCAGCAGTCTGACGGTCGGGAGGGAGACCCAGTACTTC.

This clonotype was seen ten or more times. The V gene is TRBV7-6, the J gene TRBJ2-7; D perhaps matches TRBD2 (6 bases). Trimming stripped 2 bases from V and 5 bases from J, with 13 bases between. Per the germline V gene, CDR1 is SGHVS and CDR2 is FNYEAQ. This CDR3 contains 14 residues. The CDR3 sequence is CASSLIPEGNEQYF. The CDR3 region has the DNA TGTGCCAGCAGCTTAATCCCGGAGGGGAACGAGCAGTACTTC.

A few counts support this clonotype. The chain uses TRBV7-9 and TRBJ2-2, with 9 positions matching TRBD2. The germline V gene has CDR1 SEHNR and CDR2 FQNEAQ (reference sequence). J was trimmed by 5 bases and V by 5 bases; bases with no gene match: 9. This CDR3 contains 16 residues. CDR3 loop: CASSDLLAGETGELFF. In DNA form, the CDR3 reads TGTGCCAGCAGCGATCTTTTAGCGGGGGAGACCGGGGAGCTGTTTTTT.

The table lists this clonotype with many counts. The chain carries TRBV7-8 and TRBJ2-2; D remains ambiguous. The V gene lost 4 bases and the J gene lost 1 base, with 10 bases spanning the gap. The CDR3 sequence is 15 residues long. The germline CDR1 and CDR2 sequences are SGHVS and FQNEAQ. In nucleotides, the CDR3 is TGTGCCAGCAGCTATGGTTCGGGGAACACCGGGGAGCTGTTTTTT. This translates into CASSYGSGNTGELFF. Full variable domain (outside the CDR3, taken from reference TRBV7-8 and TRBJ2-2): GAGVSQSPRYKVAKRGQDVALRCDPISGHVSLFWYQQALGQGPEFLTYFQNEAQLDKSGLPSDRFFAERPEGSVSTLKIQRTQQEDSAVYLCASSYGSGNTGELFFGEGSRLTVL.

The chain carries TRBV7-9 and TRBJ1-1; 9 bases are shared with TRBD1. Per the germline V gene, CDR1 is SEHNR and CDR2 is FQNEAQ (reference sequence). This CDR3 has 16 residues. With V trimmed by 1 base and J by 0 bases, 3 bases remained unmatched. DNA for the CDR3: TGTGCCAGCAGCTTAGGTGGGACAGGGCTGAACACTGAAGCTTTCTTT. Its protein product is CASSLGGTGLNTEAFF. Complete variable domain (other parts from reference TRBV7-9 and TRBJ1-1): DTGVSQNPRHKITKRGQNVTFRCDPISEHNRLYWYRQTLGQGPEFLTYFQNEAQLEKSRLLSDRFSAERPKGSFSTLEIQRTEQGDSAMYLCASSLGGTGLNTEAFFGQGTRLTVV.

This clonotype was counted a few times. The genes are TRBV10-3 and TRBJ1-1, with 7 bases aligning to TRBD1. Germline assignment: CDR1 ENHRY and CDR2 SYGVKD. J gave up 0 bases and V 4 bases, and 5 bases lay outside the gene matches. The CDR3 covers 15 residues. This CDR3 is CAISGTGTMNTEAFF. CDR3 bases: TGTGCCATCAGTGGGACAGGAACCATGAACACTGAAGCTTTCTTT.

This clonotype was picked up many times. The gene calls are TRBV7-8 and TRBJ2-1; D might be TRBD1 (5 bases). There are 14 residues in the CDR3. Germline CDR1 and CDR2: SGHVS and FQNEAQ. V gave up 4 bases and J gave up 7 bases, with 14 bases separating them. CDR3 in DNA: TGTGCCAGCAGCTCCAGGGTTGACGGGAATGAGCAGTTCTTC. This gives the protein CASSSRVDGNEQFF.

The CDR3 DNA reads as TGTGCCAGCAGCTTTGAGGGCCCTCTCAAAAACATTCAGTACTTC. Translating gives CASSFEGPLKNIQYF. The chain has TRBV5-5 and TRBJ2-4; a possible D gene is TRBD2 (5 bases). The germline V and J ends were trimmed by 2 bases and 3 bases, with 12 bases remaining between them. The CDR3 loop spans 15 amino acids. Germline V gives CDR1 SGHKS, CDR2 YYEKEE (reference sequence).

The chain employs TRBV7-2 and TRBJ1-5; D gene uncertain. From germline, CDR1 is SGHTA and CDR2 FQGNSA. V was clipped by 4 bases and J by 2 bases, with 12 bases between them. This CDR3 is built from 15 residues. The chain's CDR3 is CASSSVTARNQPQHF. The CDR3 nucleotides read TGTGCCAGCAGCTCTGTGACTGCACGCAATCAGCCCCAGCATTTT.

This clonotype showed up just a few times. The chain couples TRBV7-4 to TRBJ2-3; perhaps TRBD2 as D (5 bases). Between the trimmed V and J ends, which lost 5 bases and 1 base, there was a span of 13 bases. The germline V gene has CDR1 SGHVT and CDR2 SQSDAQ. The CDR3 consists of 15 residues. The CDR3 DNA sequence: TGTGCCAGCAGCCCAACGGGGAAACGCACAGATACGCAGTATTTT. It yields the protein CASSPTGKRTDTQYF.

This rearrangement joins TRBV5-5 to TRBJ1-5; D might be TRBD1 (5 bases). The V gene lost 6 bases and the J gene lost 3 bases, with 19 bases spanning the gap. This CDR3 has 16 amino acids. Germline CDR1 is SGHKS and CDR2 is YYEKEE (reference sequence). The CDR3: CASTLAGGPYNQPQHF. In DNA, the CDR3 is TGTGCCAGCACCTTAGCGGGGGGTCCATACAATCAGCCCCAGCATTTT.

V gene TRBV4-2 combines with J gene TRBJ1-5; tentative D call: TRBD1 (6 bases). Per germline, CDR1 LGHNA and CDR2 YNFKEQ. V shed 0 bases and J shed 3 bases, with 12 bases lying between them. The CDR3 runs to 16 residues. The CDR3 DNA follows: TGTGCCAGCAGCCAAGATCGACAGGTGTTCAATCAGCCCCAGCATTTT. Protein: CASSQDRQVFNQPQHF.

There are many counts of this clonotype. The V and J genes are TRBV6-1 and TRBJ1-4, with 7 bases matching TRBD1. The CDR3 runs to 17 residues. Germline V CDR1 and CDR2: MNHNS, SASEGT. The ends lost 0 bases at V and 0 bases at J; junction bases unmatched: 4. The CDR3 DNA follows: TGTGCCAGCAGTGAAGCTGCAGGGGGGGCAACTAATGAAAAACTGTTTTTT. Its translation: CASSEAAGGATNEKLFF.